This TCR beta chain emerged from a study of control samples from healthy donors and cancer patients. The CDR3 extends over 17 amino acids. Germline CDR1 is SGHRS and CDR2 is YFSETQ. With 1 base clipped from V and 2 bases from J, the junction kept 7 bases outside the gene matches. Assay used: immunoSEQ multiplex PCR; TCRdb lists only in-frame clones, some missing. The table records fewer than 70,000 clones, 85% to 95% of them present only once. Sequenced material: blood. The V and J genes are TRBV5-1 and TRBJ1-3; 9 nucleotides line up with TRBD1. This sequence was found in a man younger than 40 in good health. CDR3 amino acids: CASSLLGDRGTGNTIYF. The CDR3 nucleotides are TGCGCCAGCAGCTTGTTGGGTGACAGGGGGACTGGAAACACCATATATTTT. The complete variable domain, with remaining parts taken from reference TRBV5-1 and TRBJ1-3, reads KAGVTQTPRYLIKTRGQQVTLSCSPISGHRSVSWYQQTPGQGLQFLFEYFSETQRNKGNFPGRFSGRQFSNSRSEMNVSTLELGDSALYLCASSLLGDRGTGNTIYFGEGSWLTVV.